These T cell receptor beta chains were read from a single sample in a study of blood T cell repertoires in COVID-19. The repertoire was sequenced with immunoSEQ multiplex PCR; TCRdb's copy has only in-frame clones and lacks some. The table has 110,000 or so clones, about four fifths seen once. Specimen: peripheral blood. The receptor source for this set is a human donor in a cohort sampled during active COVID-19. The CDR3 runs from the conserved cysteine through the conserved F or W. The order of the fields is clone size, V gene, J gene, D gene, CDR3 DNA, CDR3 protein. D genes are given only for firm matches. Size is omitted from some rows. Given values are once, few, many or a class for expanded clones.

>NA|TRBV28|TRBJ2-3|NA
TGTGCCACTGTTCTCGTGGGAGCAGGTACGCAGTATTTT
CATVLVGAGTQYF
>NA|TRBV7-2|TRBJ2-3|TRBD2
TGTGCCAGCAGCTTAAGGCGGGGGGTCACAGATACGCAGTATTTT
CASSLRRGVTDTQYF
>NA|TRBV7-3|TRBJ2-1|TRBD1
TGTGCCAGCAGCTGGGGACAGGGCCTTAGCTCCTACAATGAGCAGTTCTTC
CASSWGQGLSSYNEQFF
>NA|TRBV9|TRBJ2-5|TRBD2
TGTGCCAGCAGCGTAGGACTAGCGGGGGGCCAAGAGACCCAGTACTTC
CASSVGLAGGQETQYF
>once|TRBV28|TRBJ2-6|NA
TGTGCCAGCACCCCCACAGGCTCTGGGGCCAACGTCCTGACTTTC
CASTPTGSGANVLTF
>few|TRBV5-1|TRBJ2-7|NA
TGCGCCAGCAGCTTGCTCCCCGGGAACGAGCAGTACTTC
CASSLLPGNEQYF
>NA|TRBV15|TRBJ2-7|NA
TGTGCCACCAGCAGCGCCCAGACCTACGAGCAGTACTTC
CATSSAQTYEQYF
>NA|TRBV7-3|TRBJ2-6|TRBD2
TGTGCCAGCAGCGGCACTAGCGGGGGGCACAACGTCCTGACTTTC
CASSGTSGGHNVLTF
>NA|TRBV6-5|TRBJ2-5|NA
TGTGCCAGCAGCCAAGACAGTTTCCAAGAGACCCAGTACTTC
CASSQDSFQETQYF
>once|TRBV11-3|TRBJ2-1|NA
TGTGCCAGCAGCAAAACGCGGGACAGCTCCTACAATGAGCAGTTCTTC
CASSKTRDSSYNEQFF
>NA|TRBV19|TRBJ1-2|TRBD1
TGTGCCAGTTGGGACAGGCAAGTGAGTGGCTACACCTTC
CASWDRQVSGYTF
>NA|TRBV24-1|TRBJ2-2|NA
TGTGCCACCAGGGGGGGTATTTTGGGGACCACGAACACCGGGGAGCTGTTTTTT
CATRGGILGTTNTGELFF
>NA|TRBV7-9|TRBJ2-7|NA
TGTGCCAGCAGCTATAACAGCTACGAGCAGTACTTC
CASSYNSYEQYF
>NA|TRBV5-8|TRBJ2-5|TRBD2
TGTGCCAGCAGCCCCGGAGGGACTAGCGTCAGGTTAGAGACCCAGTACTTC
CASSPGGTSVRLETQYF
>NA|TRBV30|TRBJ1-6|NA
TGTGCCTGGAGGGGTCGACGGGGAAATTCACCCCTCCACTTT
CAWRGRRGNSPLHF
>NA|TRBV5-4|TRBJ1-4|NA
TGTGCCAGCAGCTTGGGACCTGACAGCGAGAAAATTAATGAAAAACTGTTTTTT
CASSLGPDSEKINEKLFF
>NA|TRBV18|TRBJ2-7|TRBD1
TGTGCCAGCACCCAGGGGGTAGGGCAGGGCGGCGAGCAGTACTTC
CASTQGVGQGGEQYF
>NA|TRBV7-9|TRBJ2-3|TRBD2
TGTGCCAGCAGCCCGAGATGGACTAGCGGGGCAAGCACAGATACGCAGTATTTT
CASSPRWTSGASTDTQYF
>NA|TRBV6-5|TRBJ1-2|NA
TGTGCCAGCAGTCCCCAGGATAGGGGCCCCTATGGCTACACCTTC
CASSPQDRGPYGYTF
>NA|TRBV7-3|TRBJ1-2|NA
TGTGCCAGCAGCAGCGGCACCTCTAACTATGGCTACACCTTC
CASSSGTSNYGYTF
>NA|TRBV28|TRBJ2-7|NA
TGTGCCAGCACCTTAGACAGCCGCTACGAGCAGTACTTC
CASTLDSRYEQYF
>NA|TRBV19|TRBJ1-1|NA
TGTGCCAGTACCGGTTCGACTGAAGCTTTCTTT
CASTGSTEAFF
>NA|TRBV24-1|TRBJ2-7|TRBD2
TGTGCCACCAGTGACCCCGGGACTAGCCACGAGCAGTACTTC
CATSDPGTSHEQYF
>NA|TRBV5-1|TRBJ1-1|TRBD1
TGCGCCAGCAGCTGGGGACAGGGGGAAGCTTTCTTT
CASSWGQGEAFF
>few|TRBV7-2|TRBJ2-7|TRBD1
TGTGCCAGCAGCGAAACCGGGACAGGGAACTACGAGCAGTACTTC
CASSETGTGNYEQYF
>NA|TRBV7-3|TRBJ1-1|NA
TGTGCCAGCAGCCTACAGGGTAGAGCTGAAGCTTTCTTT
CASSLQGRAEAFF
>NA|TRBV5-1|TRBJ2-7|TRBD1
TGCGCCAGCAGCAAGGACAGGGGGCGGGACGAGCAGTACTTC
CASSKDRGRDEQYF
>NA|TRBV14|TRBJ2-2|NA
TGTGCCAGCAGCCAAGCAGGGGCTAGCACCGGGGAGCTGTTTTTT
CASSQAGASTGELFF
>many|TRBV3-1/TRBV3-2|TRBJ1-2|NA
TGTGCCAGCAGCCAAGCAGGGGTGGACTATGGCTACACCTTC
CASSQAGVDYGYTF
>NA|TRBV29-1|TRBJ1-2|NA
TGCAGCACTCGGGGGACCCTGGGGGGCTACACCTTC
CSTRGTLGGYTF
>NA|TRBV29-1|TRBJ2-1|TRBD2
TGCAGCGTTGCTAGCGGGAGGGTTTACAATGAGCAGTTCTTC
CSVASGRVYNEQFF
>NA|TRBV5-1|TRBJ2-3|NA
TGCGCCAGCAGCTTGGCCACGGGAACCACAGATACGCAGTATTTT
CASSLATGTTDTQYF
>few|TRBV5-5|TRBJ1-6|TRBD1
TGTGCCAGCAGCCCCCAGGGACAGGGAGGTTCACCCCTCCACTTT
CASSPQGQGGSPLHF
>NA|TRBV15|TRBJ1-5|NA
TGTGCCACCAGCGGAGCAAGCAATCAGCCCCAGCATTTT
CATSGASNQPQHF
>NA|TRBV2|TRBJ1-2|NA
TGTGCCAGCAGAAATTGGGTTTCGGAGGGACATGGCTACACCTTC
CASRNWVSEGHGYTF
>few|TRBV19|TRBJ1-2|TRBD1
TGTGCCAGTAGTATAACTGGGACAGGATATGGCTACACCTTC
CASSITGTGYGYTF
>NA|TRBV7-9|TRBJ1-2|TRBD1
TGTGCCAGCAGCTTAGGTAGTGACAGGGGGCAGGATGGCTACACCTTC
CASSLGSDRGQDGYTF
>NA|TRBV4-3|TRBJ2-2|NA
TGCGCCAGCAGCCAAGCGGTGGTGGCCGGGGAGCTGTTTTTT
CASSQAVVAGELFF
>few|TRBV20-1|TRBJ1-3|NA
TGCAGTGCTAGTGTGGGCGCCGGAAACACCATATATTTT
CSASVGAGNTIYF
>NA|TRBV19|TRBJ1-2|TRBD1
TGTGCCAGTAGTCAATGGACAGGGGGTGCTAACTATGGCTACACCTTC
CASSQWTGGANYGYTF
>once|TRBV7-9|TRBJ2-5|TRBD2
TGTGCCAGCAGCTTGGGACTAGCGGGAGGGCCGGGGGAGACCCAGTACTTC
CASSLGLAGGPGETQYF
>NA|TRBV7-9|TRBJ2-1|NA
TGTGCCAGCAGCTTAGGGGCAGGGAACTTCTACAATGAGCAGTTCTTC
CASSLGAGNFYNEQFF
>NA|TRBV21-1|TRBJ1-5|NA
TGTGCCAGCAGCAAAGAGCTCGAAATTGCGGCAGGGGGCGCATGGGGGTATCAGCCCCAGCATTTT
CASSKELEIAAGGAWGYQPQHF
>NA|TRBV5-1|TRBJ2-7|NA
TGCGCCAGCAGCTATAGCGATCCCTACGAGCAGTACTTC
CASSYSDPYEQYF
>NA|TRBV28|TRBJ1-2|TRBD1
TGTGCCAGCAGTTCCCCCTCTCGGCAGGGGGCGGACTATGGCTACACCTTC
CASSSPSRQGADYGYTF
>NA|TRBV7-9|TRBJ2-7|TRBD2
TGTGCCAGCAGCCAACTAGCGGGGGGCTTCTACGAGCAGTACTTC
CASSQLAGGFYEQYF
>NA|TRBV6-5|TRBJ1-6|NA
TGTGCCAGCAGTTACTCTTGGGGAGATAATTCACCCCTCCACTTT
CASSYSWGDNSPLHF
>NA|TRBV19|TRBJ2-2|NA
TGTGCCAGTAGTATTACCCCCGCCGGGACACTGAACACCGGGGAGCTGTTTTTT
CASSITPAGTLNTGELFF
>NA|TRBV3-1/TRBV3-2|TRBJ2-1|NA
TGTGCCAGCAGCCAAGGCGCAGGTTGGCAGTTCTTC
CASSQGAGWQFF
>NA|TRBV2|TRBJ1-2|NA
TGTGCCAGCAGTTTGGGGGGTGATTATGGCTACACCTTC
CASSLGGDYGYTF
>NA|TRBV6-2/TRBV6-3|TRBJ1-2|TRBD1
TGTGCCAGCAGTTACTCAAAAGACAGGGGGGACTATGGCTACACCTTC
CASSYSKDRGDYGYTF
>NA|TRBV4-3|TRBJ2-1|NA
TGCGCCAGCAGCCAAGACGAGGGGGAATCCTACAATGAGCAGTTCTTC
CASSQDEGESYNEQFF
>NA|TRBV6-2/TRBV6-3|TRBJ2-5|TRBD2
TGTGCCAGCAGTTACTCGGCGGGAGGAGAGACCCAGTACTTC
CASSYSAGGETQYF
>NA|TRBV28|TRBJ1-2|TRBD1
TGTGCCAGCAGCCCCGACAGGGTTCGGGATGGCTACACCTTC
CASSPDRVRDGYTF
>NA|TRBV6-5|TRBJ1-2|NA
TGTGCCAGCAGTTACTCTGCGACAGCGCATTTTTATGGCTACACCTTC
CASSYSATAHFYGYTF
>NA|TRBV30|TRBJ2-7|TRBD2
TGTGCCTCCTATGGTTCTAGCGGCTACGAGCAGTACTTC
CASYGSSGYEQYF
>NA|TRBV11-2|TRBJ1-2|NA
TGTGCCAGCAGCCAAAGACAGGCGTTTGGCTACACCTTC
CASSQRQAFGYTF